A selection of T cell receptor beta chains follows, all from one sample in a study of cytomegalovirus exposure and HLA in healthy donors. Using immunoSEQ multiplex PCR, the repertoire was profiled, and TCRdb retains in-frame clones only, with some absent. The sample lists about 180,000 clones, around 78% occurring once. The material sequenced was PBMCs. The receptors here all came from a woman aged 50 to 60 in good health and CMV-seropositive. CDR3s include the opening cysteine and the closing phenylalanine or tryptophan. The D gene is left open where the match is weak. Where a row states a size, it is once, few, many or the class of an expanded clone; other rows omit it.

V gene: TRBV18; D gene: TRBD1; J gene: TRBJ1-1; clone size: few; CDR3 DNA: TGTGCCAGCTCACCATCCCCGCAAGGGACAGCTAACACTGAAGCTTTCTTT; CDR3 protein: CASSPSPQGTANTEAFF
V gene: TRBV2; D gene: .; J gene: TRBJ1-6; clone size: .; CDR3 DNA: TGTGCCACGGCGGCCTCGGAGAATTCACCCCTCCACTTT; CDR3 protein: CATAASENSPLHF
V gene: TRBV2; D gene: TRBD1; J gene: TRBJ1-6; clone size: once; CDR3 DNA: TGTGCCAGCAGTTCTCTGACAGGGGGCGCCGGTAATTCACCCCTCCACTTT; CDR3 protein: CASSSLTGGAGNSPLHF
V gene: TRBV11-2; D gene: .; J gene: TRBJ1-1; clone size: .; CDR3 DNA: TGTGCCAGCAGCTTAGTAGGGAGGGGTAAGACTGAAGCTTTCTTT; CDR3 protein: CASSLVGRGKTEAFF
V gene: TRBV5-5; D gene: TRBD1; J gene: TRBJ1-1; clone size: few; CDR3 DNA: TGTGCCAGCAGCCTAGAACCGGGACAGGGGAGGAAAACTGAAGCTTTCTTT; CDR3 protein: CASSLEPGQGRKTEAFF
V gene: TRBV10-3; D gene: TRBD2; J gene: TRBJ2-1; clone size: .; CDR3 DNA: TGTGCCATCAGTGGGTCAACTCGGGAGGGCGTGGATGAGCAGTTCTTC; CDR3 protein: CAISGSTREGVDEQFF
V gene: TRBV29-1; D gene: TRBD2; J gene: TRBJ2-7; clone size: .; CDR3 DNA: TGCAGCGTTGGCGCCCGACTAGCGGGAGGCCTCTCCTACGAGCAGTACTTC; CDR3 protein: CSVGARLAGGLSYEQYF
V gene: TRBV2; D gene: TRBD1; J gene: TRBJ1-5; clone size: .; CDR3 DNA: TGTGCCAGCAGTGAGTATACAGGGGGAAATCAGCCCCAGCATTTT; CDR3 protein: CASSEYTGGNQPQHF
V gene: TRBV27; D gene: TRBD1; J gene: TRBJ1-2; clone size: .; CDR3 DNA: TGTGCCAGCAGTTTTAACAGGGGACAGACTAACTATGGCTACACCTTC; CDR3 protein: CASSFNRGQTNYGYTF
V gene: TRBV7-7; D gene: TRBD1; J gene: TRBJ1-1; clone size: .; CDR3 DNA: TGTGCTAGCGCACAGGGGCCCGGTGCTGAAGCTTTCTTT; CDR3 protein: CASAQGPGAEAFF
V gene: TRBV18; D gene: .; J gene: TRBJ1-1; clone size: .; CDR3 DNA: TGTGCCAGCTCACGGGAGACAGGAGGAGCTTTCTTT; CDR3 protein: CASSRETGGAFF
V gene: TRBV7-2; D gene: .; J gene: TRBJ1-2; clone size: .; CDR3 DNA: TGTGCCAGCAGCCCACGGAGGGACTATGGCTACACCTTC; CDR3 protein: CASSPRRDYGYTF
V gene: TRBV10-3; D gene: .; J gene: TRBJ1-2; clone size: once; CDR3 DNA: TGTGCCATCAGTGAGTTTGGCAGGACTAACTATGGCTACACCTTC; CDR3 protein: CAISEFGRTNYGYTF
V gene: TRBV18; D gene: .; J gene: TRBJ1-3; clone size: once; CDR3 DNA: TGTGCCAGCCGAGACAGCTCTGGAAACACCATATATTTT; CDR3 protein: CASRDSSGNTIYF
V gene: TRBV7-7; D gene: TRBD1; J gene: TRBJ2-5; clone size: .; CDR3 DNA: TGTGCTAGCAGCTTAGATCTACCCGGGACAGGTGGGACCCAGTACTTC; CDR3 protein: CASSLDLPGTGGTQYF
V gene: TRBV5-6; D gene: .; J gene: TRBJ2-3; clone size: once; CDR3 DNA: TGTGCCAGTGGGGCAGGGATCGGCACAGATACGCAGTATTTT; CDR3 protein: CASGAGIGTDTQYF
V gene: TRBV10-3; D gene: TRBD2; J gene: TRBJ2-5; clone size: .; CDR3 DNA: TGTGCCATGGGAGGGGTCCAAGAGACCCAGTACTTC; CDR3 protein: CAMGGVQETQYF
V gene: TRBV6-4; D gene: .; J gene: TRBJ1-2; clone size: few; CDR3 DNA: TGTGCCAGCAGTCCGACGGGGACACGCTATGATGGCTACACCTTC; CDR3 protein: CASSPTGTRYDGYTF
V gene: TRBV28; D gene: TRBD1; J gene: TRBJ1-2; clone size: .; CDR3 DNA: TGTGCCAGCGGCGACAGGGGGCCTTATGGCTACACCTTC; CDR3 protein: CASGDRGPYGYTF
V gene: TRBV11-3; D gene: TRBD1; J gene: TRBJ1-1; clone size: .; CDR3 DNA: TGTGCCAGTAGCAGGGACAGGGTAACTGAAGCTTTCTTT; CDR3 protein: CASSRDRVTEAFF
V gene: TRBV7-2; D gene: .; J gene: TRBJ1-2; clone size: few; CDR3 DNA: TGTGCCAGCAGACCGACTGCGCCTCGGGGCTACACCTTC; CDR3 protein: CASRPTAPRGYTF
V gene: TRBV7-2; D gene: .; J gene: TRBJ2-3; clone size: .; CDR3 DNA: TGTGCCAGCAGCTTAATAGGTAGCAGCGCAGATACGCAGTATTTT; CDR3 protein: CASSLIGSSADTQYF
V gene: TRBV4-3; D gene: TRBD1; J gene: TRBJ1-1; clone size: .; CDR3 DNA: TGCGCCAGCAGTAGCGGGACAGCTGACGGGGCTTTCTTT; CDR3 protein: CASSSGTADGAFF
V gene: TRBV4-2; D gene: TRBD2; J gene: TRBJ2-1; clone size: .; CDR3 DNA: TGTGCCAGCAGCCAAGAATCGTACCTAGCGGGGGGGAGCTCCTACAATGAGCAGTTCTTC; CDR3 protein: CASSQESYLAGGSSYNEQFF
V gene: TRBV7-9; D gene: .; J gene: TRBJ2-7; clone size: .; CDR3 DNA: TGTGCCAGCAGCGTACAGGGTAGGGAGTACTACGAGCAGTACTTC; CDR3 protein: CASSVQGREYYEQYF
V gene: TRBV5-4; D gene: TRBD1; J gene: TRBJ1-1; clone size: .; CDR3 DNA: TGTGCCAGCAGCTTAGCACAGGGGAGCACTGAAGCTTTCTTT; CDR3 protein: CASSLAQGSTEAFF